The TCR beta chain described here comes from a study of blood T cell repertoires in COVID-19. Study in general: There were acute and convalescent COVID-19 samples, and they came from the United States, Italy and Spain. Sources were T cells, B-cell-depleted T cells, or PBMCs; the material itself was cDNA or gDNA.

The CDR3 runs to 11 residues. Germline V CDR1 and CDR2: MNHEY, SVGAGI. This table comes from immunoSEQ multiplex PCR, and its TCRdb copy is limited to in-frame clones, with some not included. The table has 35,000 to 55,000 clones, roughly 71% seen once. The sequenced material came from peripheral blood. The chain carries TRBV6-5 and TRBJ1-2; tentatively, D is TRBD1 (5 bases). The sequence was obtained from a man aged 80 or over with acute or convalescent COVID-19. CDR3 in amino acids: CAHGQSYGYTF. CDR3 DNA: TGTGCTCACGGACAAAGCTATGGCTACACCTTC.